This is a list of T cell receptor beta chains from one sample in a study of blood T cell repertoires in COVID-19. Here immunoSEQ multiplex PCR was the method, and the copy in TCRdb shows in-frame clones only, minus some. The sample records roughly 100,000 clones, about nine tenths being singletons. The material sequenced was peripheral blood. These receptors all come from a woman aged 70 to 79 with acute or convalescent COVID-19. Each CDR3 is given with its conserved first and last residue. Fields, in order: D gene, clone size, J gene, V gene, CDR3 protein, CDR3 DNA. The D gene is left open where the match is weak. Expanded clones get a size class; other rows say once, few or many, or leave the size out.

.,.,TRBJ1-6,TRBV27,CASSLSPGSNYNSPLHF,TGTGCCAGCAGTTTAAGCCCAGGGTCCAACTATAATTCACCCCTCCACTTT
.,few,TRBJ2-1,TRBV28,CASSAGLLNFNEQFF,TGTGCCAGCAGCGCCGGGTTGTTAAATTTCAATGAGCAGTTCTTC
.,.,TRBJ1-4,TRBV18,CASSPRRGNEKLFF,TGTGCCAGCTCACCACGAAGGGGCAATGAAAAACTGTTTTTT
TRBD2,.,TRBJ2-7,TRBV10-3,CAISKGTSGYEQYF,TGTGCCATCAGTAAGGGGACTAGCGGATACGAGCAGTACTTC
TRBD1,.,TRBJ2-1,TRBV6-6,CASSLSPTGVSDNEQFF,TGTGCCAGCAGTCTATCCCCTACAGGGGTGTCGGACAATGAGCAGTTCTTC
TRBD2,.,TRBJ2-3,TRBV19,CASSITGGIDTQYF,TGTGCCAGTAGTATCACGGGAGGGATAGATACGCAGTATTTT
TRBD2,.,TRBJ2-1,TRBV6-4,CASRGSGDSYNEQFF,TGTGCCAGCAGGGGAAGCGGGGACTCCTACAATGAGCAGTTCTTC
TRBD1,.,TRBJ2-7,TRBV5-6,CASSLSRGQGAREQYF,TGTGCCAGCAGCTTGTCCCGGGGACAGGGGGCGAGGGAGCAGTACTTC
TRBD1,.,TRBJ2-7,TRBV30,CAWSVRQGAYEQYF,TGTGCCTGGAGTGTACGACAGGGAGCCTACGAGCAGTACTTC
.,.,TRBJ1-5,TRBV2,CASVVDINQPQHF,TGTGCCAGCGTCGTAGACATTAATCAGCCCCAGCATTTT
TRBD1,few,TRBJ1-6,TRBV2,CASSVEGASGSPLHF,TGTGCCAGCAGTGTAGAGGGGGCGAGCGGTTCACCCCTCCACTTT
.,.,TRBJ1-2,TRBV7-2,CASSSQMGRLGYTF,TGTGCCAGCAGCTCCCAAATGGGCCGTCTTGGCTACACCTTC
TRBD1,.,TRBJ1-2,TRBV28,CASSLYSGGYGYTF,TGTGCCAGCAGTTTATACTCAGGGGGCTATGGCTACACCTTC
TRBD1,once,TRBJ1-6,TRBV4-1,CASSQGRAGTGYNSPLHF,TGCGCCAGCAGCCAAGGACGCGCCGGGACAGGGTATAATTCACCCCTCCACTTT
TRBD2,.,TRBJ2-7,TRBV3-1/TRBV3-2,CASSQRPTSGGSYEQYF,TGTGCCAGCAGCCAAAGGCCCACTAGCGGGGGGTCCTACGAGCAGTACTTC
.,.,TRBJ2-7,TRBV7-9,CASSMGHGGALFGHEQYF,TGTGCCAGCAGCATGGGGCACGGGGGTGCACTGTTCGGCCACGAGCAGTACTTC
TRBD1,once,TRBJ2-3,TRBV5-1,CASSLNTGTVTDTQYF,TGCGCCAGCAGCTTAAATACCGGGACAGTCACAGATACGCAGTATTTT
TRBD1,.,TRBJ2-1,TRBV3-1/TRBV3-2,CASSPTSGTGTYNEQFF,TGTGCCAGCAGCCCTACCTCCGGGACAGGGACCTACAATGAGCAGTTCTTC
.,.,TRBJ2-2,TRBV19,CASSIRGTGELFF,TGTGCCAGTAGTATAAGGGGCACCGGGGAGCTGTTTTTT
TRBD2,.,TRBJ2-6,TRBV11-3,CASSGRTSGRLRGANVLTF,TGTGCCAGCAGCGGACGGACTAGCGGGAGGCTTAGAGGGGCCAACGTCCTGACTTTC
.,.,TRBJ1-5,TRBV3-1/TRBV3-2,CASSQDPRVDQPQHF,TGTGCCAGCAGCCAGGATCCCAGGGTGGATCAGCCCCAGCATTTT
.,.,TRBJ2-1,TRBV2,CASAQDSNYNEQFF,TGTGCCAGCGCGCAGGACTCAAATTACAATGAGCAGTTCTTC
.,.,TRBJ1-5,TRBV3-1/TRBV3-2,CASSQVRGNQPQHF,TGTGCCAGCAGCCAAGTGCGGGGGAACCAGCCCCAGCATTTT
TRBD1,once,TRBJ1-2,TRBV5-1,CASSPGQGIGYTF,TGCGCCAGCAGCCCGGGACAGGGCATTGGCTACACCTTC
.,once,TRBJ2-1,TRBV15,CATRKGDISYNEQFF,TGTGCCACCCGAAAAGGGGACATCTCCTACAATGAGCAGTTCTTC
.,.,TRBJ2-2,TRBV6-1,CASSDLPRTGELFF,TGTGCCAGCAGTGACCTCCCCCGCACCGGGGAGCTGTTTTTT
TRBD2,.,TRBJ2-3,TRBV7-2,CASSLQTSGTDTQYF,TGTGCCAGCAGCTTGCAGACTAGCGGCACAGATACGCAGTATTTT
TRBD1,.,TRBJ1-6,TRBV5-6,CASSFLLGSDRGSSPLHF,TGTGCCAGCAGCTTCCTCCTCGGTTCGGACAGGGGGTCTTCACCCCTCCACTTT
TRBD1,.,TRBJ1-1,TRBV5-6,CASSPIGQGRLLGTEAFF,TGTGCCAGCAGCCCAATTGGACAGGGAAGGTTGTTGGGGACTGAAGCTTTCTTT
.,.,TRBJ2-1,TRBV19,CASSINGGPGRNEQFF,TGTGCCAGTAGTATCAACGGGGGACCTGGTCGCAATGAGCAGTTCTTC
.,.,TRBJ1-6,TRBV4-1,CASSQDRRGGSPLHF,TGCGCCAGCAGCCAAGATAGGAGGGGAGGGTCACCCCTCCACTTT
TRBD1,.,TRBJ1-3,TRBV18,CASSRDRAGNTIYF,TGTGCCAGCTCACGGGACAGGGCAGGAAACACCATATATTTT
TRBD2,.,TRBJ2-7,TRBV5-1,CASSMTGGLAGYEQYF,TGCGCCAGCAGCATGACAGGGGGACTAGCGGGCTACGAGCAGTACTTC
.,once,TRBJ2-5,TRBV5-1,CASSLARGGGETQYF,TGCGCCAGCAGCTTGGCTCGGGGTGGAGGGGAGACCCAGTACTTC
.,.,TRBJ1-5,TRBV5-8,CASSFQGSQPQHF,TGTGCCAGCAGCTTTCAGGGATCCCAGCCCCAGCATTTT